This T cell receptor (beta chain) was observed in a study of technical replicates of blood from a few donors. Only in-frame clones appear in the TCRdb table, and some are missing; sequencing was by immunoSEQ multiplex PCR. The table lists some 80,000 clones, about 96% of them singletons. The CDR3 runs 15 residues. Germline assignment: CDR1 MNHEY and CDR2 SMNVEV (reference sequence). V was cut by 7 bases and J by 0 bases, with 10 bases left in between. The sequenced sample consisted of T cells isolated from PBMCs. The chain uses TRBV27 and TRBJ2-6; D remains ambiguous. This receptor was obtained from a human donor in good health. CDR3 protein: CASTTLSSGANVLTF. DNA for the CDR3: TGTGCCAGCACCACTCTGAGCTCTGGGGCCAACGTCCTGACTTTC. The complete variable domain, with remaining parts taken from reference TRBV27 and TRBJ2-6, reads EAQVTQNPRYLITVTGKKLTVTCSQNMNHEYMSWYRQDPGLGLRQIYYSMNVEVTDKGDVPEGYKVSRKEKRNFPLILESPSPNQTSLYFCASTTLSSGANVLTFGAGSRLTVL.